These 10 T cell receptor beta chains originate from one sample sequenced in a study of identical twins. Each CDR3 protein is one row after TCRdb ran MiXCR on the 5' RACE reads. The sample holds fewer than 20,000 distinct CDR3 sequences; roughly 69% are singletons and the top ten take 5.9%. The source material was memory (CD45RO+) T cells sorted from blood. These receptor sequences come from a young woman in good health. This table probably holds off-target reads from a library built for another chain.

The gene calls are TRBV2 and TRBJ2-3, with TRBD1 identical over 9 bases. CDR1 is SNHLY and CDR2 is FYNNEI in the germline V gene. V lost 8 bases and J lost 3; bases outside the gene matches: 0. This CDR3 region has 12 residues. The CDR3 DNA is TGTGCCAGCGGGACAGGGACAGATACGCAGTATTTT. This encodes CASGTGTDTQYF.

The chain employs TRBV12-3 or TRBV12-4 and TRBJ2-7; no reliable D call. The ends were cut back, 1 base at V and 4 bases at J, with 2 bases in the middle. CDR3 size: 11 residues. DNA for the CDR3: TGTGCCAGCAGTTTAGGGTACGAGCAGTACTTC. It encodes CASSLGYEQYF.

The rearrangement uses TRBV4-3 and TRBJ2-1; 8 positions agree with TRBD1. V shed 1 base and J 10 bases; nucleotides not matched to a gene: 9. Germline loops: CDR1 LGHNA, CDR2 YSLEER. CDR3 length equals 15 residues. For the CDR3, the DNA is TGCGCCAGCAGCCAAGGGACAGGGAAGCTTGGGGAGCAGTTCTTC. This translates into CASSQGTGKLGEQFF.

The CDR3 is CSARAGGVAGGPRRTDTQYF. The CDR3 DNA reads as TGCAGTGCTAGAGCTGGCGGCGTGGCGGGAGGACCCCGACGAACAGATACGCAGTATTTT. V gene TRBV20-1 combines with J gene TRBJ2-3, with 8 bases identical to TRBD2. The ends lost 1 base at V and 3 bases at J; junction bases unmatched: 21. Germline CDR1 DFQATT, CDR2 SNEGSKA (reference sequence). The CDR3 totals 20 residues.

The chain links TRBV27 to TRBJ1-1; a weak D match, TRBD1 (6 bases). Germline CDR1 and CDR2: MNHEY and SMNVEV (reference sequence). V was clipped by 6 bases and J by 0 bases, with 14 bases between them. This CDR3 comprises 15 residues. This CDR3 is CASRPRTAMNTEAFF. The DNA of the CDR3 is TGTGCCAGCAGGCCGCGGACAGCCATGAACACTGAAGCTTTCTTT.

The chain combines TRBV5-1 with TRBJ1-2; tentative D call: TRBD1 (5 bases). Trimming shortened V by 0 bases and J by 4 bases, and 10 bases separated the two germline ends. The V gene's germline CDR1 is SGHRS and CDR2 YFSETQ. There are 14 residues in the CDR3. DNA for the CDR3: TGCGCCAGCAGCTTGGCCGACAGATTCTATGGCTACACCTTC. Its translation: CASSLADRFYGYTF. Together with reference TRBV5-1 and TRBJ1-2, the CDR3 gives the full variable domain: KAGVTQTPRYLIKTRGQQVTLSCSPISGHRSVSWYQQTPGQGLQFLFEYFSETQRNKGNFPGRFSGRQFSNSRSEMNVSTLELGDSALYLCASSLADRFYGYTFGSGTRLTVV.

V and J are TRBV7-3 and TRBJ1-2, with 9 bases aligning to TRBD1. Trimming removed 3 bases from V and 7 bases from J; junction bases left unmatched: 6. CDR3 size: 14 residues. Germline loops: CDR1 SGHTA, CDR2 FQGTGA. The CDR3 sequence is CASSFGTGWGGYTF. For the CDR3, the DNA is TGTGCCAGCAGCTTCGGGACAGGGTGGGGTGGCTACACCTTC.

The rearrangement uses TRBV29-1 and TRBJ2-5, with D possibly being TRBD2 (5 bases). With 7 bases removed from V and 4 bases from J, the gap between germline ends came to 13 bases. CDR3 length: 12 residues. Germline assignment: CDR1 SQVTM and CDR2 ANQGSEA. CDR3 nucleotides: TGCAGCGCGAGAGGGAGCGTAGAGACCCAGTACTTC. It is translated as CSARGSVETQYF.

The chain is built from TRBV20-1 and TRBJ2-6, with a possible D match to TRBD1 (6 bases). The CDR3 extends over 13 amino acids. CDR1 DFQATT and CDR2 SNEGSKA come from the germline V gene (reference sequence). V lost 5 bases, J lost 2 bases, and 7 bases lay in between. The CDR3 DNA reads as TGCAGTGCTTACAGGGCTGGGGCCAACGTCCTGACTTTC. Protein sequence: CSAYRAGANVLTF.

The chain couples TRBV6-5 to TRBJ2-1, with TRBD2 identical over 7 bases. Germline CDR1 and CDR2: MNHEY and SVGAGI. The V segment lost 2 bases and the J segment 6 bases; nucleotides outside the gene matches: 10. The CDR3 spans 16 residues. The CDR3 protein is CASSYPIGGSFNEQFF. The DNA of the CDR3 is TGTGCCAGCAGTTACCCTATTGGCGGGAGCTTCAATGAGCAGTTCTTC.